Given below is one T cell receptor beta chain in context. Antigen specificity is unknown. The data were taken from a study of cytomegalovirus exposure and HLA in healthy donors. On the study more broadly: Roughly 89 million unique TCR sequences came from HLA-typed donors in an early release.

CDR1 and CDR2 from the germline V gene are SGDLS and YYNGEE. The ends lost 2 bases at V and 5 bases at J; junction bases unmatched: 9. The CDR3 is 15 residues long. Regarding the study as a whole: Using the classifier, cytomegalovirus status was reportedly diagnosed with high specificity and sensitivity. Some V segments (TRBV6-2 and TRBV6-3 among them) were excluded as indistinguishable.

60 Vbeta and 13 Jbeta primers were used in PCR. Measured with immunoSEQ multiplex PCR; TCRdb has only the in-frame clones, and not every one. The data show roughly 200,000 clones, around three quarters seen once. This clonotype originated in a man aged 35 to 55 in good health and CMV-seronegative. This rearrangement joins TRBV9 to TRBJ2-7; 8 nucleotides match TRBD2. The specimen was PBMCs. This chain's CDR3 is CASSVGTRGSNEQYF. The CDR3 DNA is TGTGCCAGCAGCGTTGGGACTAGGGGAAGCAACGAGCAGTACTTC.